This TCR beta chain was recovered during a study of cytomegalovirus exposure and HLA in healthy donors. Across the study: The early release's HLA-typed donors yielded 80 million to 95 million unique TCRs. Study-wide results and caveats: It is likely that the observed cluster of highly shared sequence variants was a sequencing artifact.

V lost 1 base and J 3 bases, leaving 7 bases between the germline ends. Germline V gene data show CDR1 as SGHNT and CDR2 as YYREEE (reference sequence). The CDR3 loop spans 13 amino acids. In the case of this clone: Its antigen is undetermined.

PCR employed 60 Vbeta and 13 Jbeta primers. Measured with immunoSEQ multiplex PCR; TCRdb has only the in-frame clones, and not every one. This table has tens of thousands of clones, about a tenth appearing once. The clonotype originates from a man aged 55 to 70 in good health and CMV-seropositive. The sequenced sample was PBMCs. This chain joins TRBV5-4 and TRBJ1-1; D uncertain. In nucleotides, the CDR3 is TGTGCCAGCAGCTTGACGGTTTACACTGAAGCTTTCTTT. Translated: CASSLTVYTEAFF.